This is a list of T cell receptor beta chains from one sample in a study of shared clonotypes between healthy human individuals. The data were produced by immunoSEQ multiplex PCR, yet TCRdb's version contains in-frame clones alone and is incomplete. This table holds about 2 million clones, about 94% found once. Material for sequencing was naive CD8+ T cells sorted from blood. Source of these receptors: a young man in good health. The CDR3 runs from the conserved cysteine through the conserved F or W. D genes are given only for firm matches. A clone size is listed for some rows: how often the clone was seen (once, few, many), or a class if it is expanded.

.	TRBV11-2	.	TRBJ2-7	TGTGCCAGCAGCTCTGGACAGACCTACGAGCAGTACTTC	CASSSGQTYEQYF
.	TRBV27	.	TRBJ1-2	TGTGCCAGCAGTTTAGGGGGGAGCATCTATGGCTACACCTTC	CASSLGGSIYGYTF
once	TRBV9	.	TRBJ2-7	TGTGCCAGCAGCGTAGGTGGTAGCGACTACGAGCAGTACTTC	CASSVGGSDYEQYF
.	TRBV2	.	TRBJ2-7	TGTGCCAGCAGTGGGACTCTGGAGCAGTACTTC	CASSGTLEQYF
.	TRBV5-6	.	TRBJ2-7	TGTGCCAGCAGCTTTTGGGCTTCCTACGAGCAGTACTTC	CASSFWASYEQYF
.	TRBV11-2	.	TRBJ2-7	TGTGCCAGCAGCCTGACAGGCGACGAGCAGTACTTC	CASSLTGDEQYF
.	TRBV7-9	TRBD1	TRBJ2-7	TGTGCCAGCAGTGACCATCCCGGGACAGAAAAAACCTACGAGCAGTACTTC	CASSDHPGTEKTYEQYF
.	TRBV5-4	.	TRBJ2-3	TGTGCCAGCAGACCTCCGGGGGATACGCAGTATTTT	CASRPPGDTQYF
.	TRBV13	.	TRBJ2-7	TGTGCCAGCAGCTTAAAAGTGGGGTACGAGCAGTACTTC	CASSLKVGYEQYF
.	TRBV15	TRBD1	TRBJ1-4	TGTGCCACCAGCAGAGTACCAACAGGGGTAAACGAAAAACTGTTTTTT	CATSRVPTGVNEKLFF
.	TRBV7-9	.	TRBJ2-7	TGTGCCAGCAGCTTAGGGAGGAACGAGCAGTACTTC	CASSLGRNEQYF
.	TRBV13	TRBD1	TRBJ1-5	TGTGCCAGCAGCAACAGACAGGGGTCGCCCTCCAATCAGCCCCAGCATTTT	CASSNRQGSPSNQPQHF
.	TRBV4-1	.	TRBJ2-7	TGCGCCAGCAGCCAATTGTGGCCCTACGAGCAGTACTTC	CASSQLWPYEQYF
.	TRBV27	.	TRBJ2-5	TGTGCCAGCAGTTTTGGCAGCTTGTACCAAGAGACCCAGTACTTC	CASSFGSLYQETQYF
.	TRBV4-1	.	TRBJ2-7	TGCGCCAGCAGCCAAGAGACGGGGCCGACCGCTTTTTACGAGCAGTACTTC	CASSQETGPTAFYEQYF